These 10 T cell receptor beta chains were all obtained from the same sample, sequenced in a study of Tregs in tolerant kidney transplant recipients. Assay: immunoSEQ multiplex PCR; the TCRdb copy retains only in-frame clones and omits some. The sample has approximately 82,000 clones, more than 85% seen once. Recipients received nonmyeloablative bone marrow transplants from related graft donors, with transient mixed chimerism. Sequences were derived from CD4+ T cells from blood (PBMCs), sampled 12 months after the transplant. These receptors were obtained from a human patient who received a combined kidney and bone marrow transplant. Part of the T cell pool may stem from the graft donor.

CDR3 in amino acids: CASSPGSSEAFF. The CDR3, as DNA: TGTGCCAGCAGCCCAGGTAGTTCTGAAGCTTTCTTT. This chain connects TRBV7-9 to TRBJ1-1; D call uncertain. The CDR3 is made up of 12 amino acids. The germline V and J ends were trimmed by 5 bases and 6 bases, with 10 bases remaining between them. Germline V CDR1 and CDR2: SEHNR, FQNEAQ (reference sequence).

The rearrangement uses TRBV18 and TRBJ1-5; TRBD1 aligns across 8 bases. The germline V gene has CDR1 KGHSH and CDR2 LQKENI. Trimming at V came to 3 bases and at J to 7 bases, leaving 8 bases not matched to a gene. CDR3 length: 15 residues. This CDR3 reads CASSPGGQGHQPQHF. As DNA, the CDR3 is TGTGCCAGCTCACCTGGTGGACAGGGTCACCAGCCCCAGCATTTT. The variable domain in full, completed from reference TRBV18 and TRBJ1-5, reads NAGVMQNPRHLVRRRGQEARLRCSPMKGHSHVYWYRQLPEEGLKFMVYLQKENIIDESGMPKERFSAEFPKEGPSILRIQQVVRGDSAAYFCASSPGGQGHQPQHFGDGTRLSIL.

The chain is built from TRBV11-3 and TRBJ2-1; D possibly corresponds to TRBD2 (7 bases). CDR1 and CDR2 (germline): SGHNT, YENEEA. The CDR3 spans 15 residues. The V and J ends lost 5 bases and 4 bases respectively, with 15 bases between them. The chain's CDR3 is CASSPREGVYNEQFF. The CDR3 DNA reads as TGTGCCAGCAGCCCCAGGGAGGGGGTTTACAATGAGCAGTTCTTC.

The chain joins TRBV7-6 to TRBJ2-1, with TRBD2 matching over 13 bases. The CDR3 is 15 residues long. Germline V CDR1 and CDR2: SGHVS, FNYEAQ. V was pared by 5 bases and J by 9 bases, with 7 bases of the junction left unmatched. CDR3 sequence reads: CASSVGLAGVGEQFF. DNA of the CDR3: TGTGCCAGCAGCGTTGGACTAGCGGGAGTTGGTGAGCAGTTCTTC.

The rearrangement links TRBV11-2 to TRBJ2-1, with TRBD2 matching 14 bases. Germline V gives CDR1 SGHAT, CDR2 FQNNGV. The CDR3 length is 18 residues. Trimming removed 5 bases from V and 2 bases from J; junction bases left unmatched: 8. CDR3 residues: CASSPGTSGRRPYNEQFF. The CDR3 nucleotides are TGTGCCAGCAGCCCTGGGACTAGCGGGAGAAGGCCCTACAATGAGCAGTTCTTC.

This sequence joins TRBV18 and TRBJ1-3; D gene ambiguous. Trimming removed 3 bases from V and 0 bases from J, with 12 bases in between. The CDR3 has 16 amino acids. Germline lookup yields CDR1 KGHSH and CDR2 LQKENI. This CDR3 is CASSPGDSHSGNTIYF. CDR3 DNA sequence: TGTGCCAGCTCACCGGGTGACTCACACTCTGGAAACACCATATATTTT.

CDR3 bases: TGTGCCAGCAGTTACCGGCTACAGGCAGGGGAGACCCAGTACTTC. It is translated as CASSYRLQAGETQYF. The rearrangement uses TRBV6-6 and TRBJ2-5; D is perhaps TRBD1 (5 bases). Germline values: CDR1 MNHNY, CDR2 SVGAGI (reference sequence). The CDR3 has 15 amino acids. Trimming pared 2 bases from V and 5 bases from J, leaving 15 bases between.

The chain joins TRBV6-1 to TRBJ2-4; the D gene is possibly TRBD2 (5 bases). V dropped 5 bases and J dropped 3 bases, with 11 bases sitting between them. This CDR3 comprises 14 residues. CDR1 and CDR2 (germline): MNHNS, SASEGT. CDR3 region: CASSLAVDKNIQYF. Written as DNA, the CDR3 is TGTGCCAGCAGTCTAGCCGTAGACAAAAACATTCAGTACTTC.

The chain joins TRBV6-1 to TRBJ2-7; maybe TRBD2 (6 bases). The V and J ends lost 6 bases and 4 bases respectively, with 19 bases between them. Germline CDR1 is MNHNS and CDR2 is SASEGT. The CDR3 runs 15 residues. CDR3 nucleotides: TGTGCCAGCAGCCTCACGAGGGGAGGAAATTACGAGCAGTACTTC. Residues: CASSLTRGGNYEQYF.

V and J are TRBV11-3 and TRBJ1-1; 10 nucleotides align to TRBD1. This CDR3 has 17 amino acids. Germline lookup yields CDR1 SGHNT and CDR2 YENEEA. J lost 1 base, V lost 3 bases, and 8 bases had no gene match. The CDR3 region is CASSFTGTGAGNTEAFF. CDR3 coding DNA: TGTGCCAGCAGCTTTACCGGGACAGGGGCGGGGAACACTGAAGCTTTCTTT.